The present T cell receptor beta chain was sequenced within a study of tumor-infiltrating lymphocytes in primary liver carcinoma. Co-extracting RNA and DNA was done with about 20-34 mg of unsorted bulk tissue as input. Details on this clonotype: Its specificity is unknown. At one end the junction does not follow the germline gene, possibly because of a read error.

The CDR3 loop spans 15 amino acids. Germline CDR1 and CDR2: MDHEN and SYDVKM. General study results and limits: Just about 7.5-25% of leading clones were found in every one of five regions.

From 450 to 600 ng total RNA, TCR beta cDNA was generated with a primer in the constant region. Libraries covering TCR beta were generated through three nested multiplex PCR rounds (using a slightly modified ARM-PCR). It was with TRBV1-TRBV30 forward primers and a C-beta reverse primer that the first two PCR rounds were run, at around 11 cycles each. TCRdb re-called the multiplex PCR reads with MiXCR, one entry per CDR3 protein. This table has more than 45,000 distinct CDR3 sequences, around 77% appearing once. This rearrangement joins TRBV28 to TRBJ1-1; no clear D gene. The TCR sequence derives from a man aged 35 to 55 with primary liver carcinoma and hepatitis B virus infection. The sequenced sample was liver tumor tissue from sampling region 5. Subset noted: tumor region T5, tumor centre. This CDR3 is CASIIGRLRNAEAFF. CDR3 in DNA: TGTGCTAGCATCATTGGACGGCTTCGGAACGCTGAAGCTTTCTTT.